This T cell receptor beta chain was captured by sequencing in a study of blood T cells in healthy people across ages. Study results and limitations: Bulk PBMC profiling left naive and antigen-experienced comparisons inconclusive.

Germline lookup yields CDR1 MGHRA and CDR2 YSYEKL. Between the trimmed V and J ends, which lost 2 bases and 1 base, there was a span of 18 bases. CDR3 size: 17 residues. Combining a sample-barcoded 5' primer with a J-beta primer mix, a second PCR ran for about 7 to 11 cycles. One entry per CDR3 protein, called by TCRdb with MiXCR from the 5' RACE reads. This table holds 850,000 or so distinct CDR3 sequences, 29% found once. For this clonotype: Its target is unknown.

The V call is TRBV4-1, the J call TRBJ2-7; D is perhaps TRBD2 (7 bases). The TCR was taken from an elderly woman in good health. The sequencing sample was made of blood. CDR3: CASSQWEGGTGSYEQYF. CDR3 DNA sequence: TGCGCCAGCAGCCAATGGGAGGGGGGTACAGGTTCCTACGAGCAGTACTTC.